A selection of T cell receptor beta chains follows, all from one sample in a study of cytotoxic CD8 clonotypes in ibrutinib-treated CLL. Some clones are missing from TCRdb's copy, which holds only in-frame ones; the method was immunoSEQ multiplex PCR. Here the sample spans about 140,000 clones, about 72% being singletons. The material sequenced was PBMCs, taken after 12 months of ibrutinib treatment. These receptors came from a human donor with chronic lymphocytic leukemia. Both conserved end residues are part of each CDR3. The D gene is left open where the match is weak. Only some rows state a clone size, as once, few, many or a class for expanded clones.

v_call	j_call	clone_size	d_call	cdr3_nt	cdr3_aa
TRBV6-5	TRBJ1-6	-	-	TGTGCCAGTCTCGGACAATCCTATAATTCACCCCTCCACTTT	CASLGQSYNSPLHF
TRBV6-5	TRBJ1-6	-	-	TGTGCCAGCAGTCCAGGACAGAAGTTTTCACCCCTCCACTTT	CASSPGQKFSPLHF
TRBV1	TRBJ1-4	-	-	TGCACCAGCAGCCAAGTCGGTCAGGGGGAGGCTAATGAAAAACTGTTTTTT	CTSSQVGQGEANEKLFF
TRBV28	TRBJ1-6	few	-	TGTGCCAGCAGTTTTACTCCCTGGGGGGTCTCACCCCTCCACTTT	CASSFTPWGVSPLHF
TRBV28	TRBJ2-7	-	-	TGTGCCAGCAGTAGGACCTACGAGCAGTACTTC	CASSRTYEQYF
TRBV25-1	TRBJ2-1	-	TRBD2	TGTGCCAGCAGTGTGTTAGCGGGAGGGCCGGGGGAGCAGTTCTTC	CASSVLAGGPGEQFF
TRBV5-1	TRBJ2-2	-	TRBD2	TGCGCCAGCAGCAAGCTCGGCGGGGGGGACACCGGGGAGCTGTTTTTT	CASSKLGGGDTGELFF
TRBV4-2	TRBJ2-7	-	-	TGTGCCACCAAACTCACGCCGCAGGGAGCCTACGAGCAGTACTTC	CATKLTPQGAYEQYF
TRBV5-1	TRBJ1-2	few	TRBD1	TGCGCCAGCAGCTTGGAAGGACAGGTCGCTAACTATGGCTACACCTTC	CASSLEGQVANYGYTF
TRBV5-1	TRBJ1-1	-	-	TGCGCCAGCAGCTGGGGCGGGAACACTGAAGCTTTCTTT	CASSWGGNTEAFF
TRBV5-1	TRBJ2-1	once	TRBD1	TGCGCCAGCAGCCCTAAGGACAGGAATGAGCAGTTCTTC	CASSPKDRNEQFF
TRBV7-8	TRBJ2-2	-	-	TGTGCCAGCAGCCCAGGACAGCGACACACCGGGGAGCTGTTTTTT	CASSPGQRHTGELFF
TRBV28	TRBJ1-3	-	-	TGTGCCAGCGACGGAGTCTCTGGAAGCACCATATATTTT	CASDGVSGSTIYF
TRBV11-2	TRBJ2-1	-	TRBD2	TGTGCCAGCAGCTCCGATCGACTAGCGCACTACAATGAGCAGTTCTTC	CASSSDRLAHYNEQFF
TRBV5-6	TRBJ1-2	-	-	TGTGCCAGCAGCTTGGCCCGAGACGTGAACTATGGCTACACCTTC	CASSLARDVNYGYTF
TRBV5-1	TRBJ2-3	-	TRBD2	TGCGCCAGCAGCTTGGCGACTAGCGGCACAGATACGCAGTATTTT	CASSLATSGTDTQYF
TRBV18	TRBJ2-1	-	-	TGTGCCAGCTCACCACGGGAGATCATGCACAATGAGCAGTTCTTC	CASSPREIMHNEQFF
TRBV29-1	TRBJ1-2	-	TRBD1	TGCAGCGCTTGGGCATCGGGACAGGGGCCCTATGGCTACACCTTC	CSAWASGQGPYGYTF
TRBV6-5	TRBJ1-2	-	-	TGTGCCAGCAGTTATGGGTCCCGTGACTATGGCTACACCTTC	CASSYGSRDYGYTF
TRBV7-9	TRBJ1-2	-	-	TGTGCCAGCAGCTCCCCGAACGGTTTGTTCTACACCTTC	CASSSPNGLFYTF
TRBV19	TRBJ1-2	-	-	TGTGCCAGTAGCACGGGGGGCAGCTACACATTC	CASSTGGSYTF
TRBV25-1	TRBJ2-5	once	TRBD2	TGTGCCAGCAGTCGACTAGCGGGAGTAGGGGTTGGAGAGACCCAGTACTTC	CASSRLAGVGVGETQYF
TRBV7-9	TRBJ2-7	-	-	TGTGCCAGCAGCCGAGCGGGACACCCCTACGAGCAGTACTTC	CASSRAGHPYEQYF
TRBV11-2	TRBJ2-4	-	TRBD1	TGTGCCAGCAGCTTACAGGGGGTGGACATTCAGTACTTC	CASSLQGVDIQYF
TRBV6-1	TRBJ2-2	-	-	TGTGCCAGCAGTGAGATATACGGCGGGGAGCTGTTTTTT	CASSEIYGGELFF
TRBV9	TRBJ1-2	once	-	TGTGCCAGCAGCGTAGGAGGGGGCTATGGCTACACCTTC	CASSVGGGYGYTF
TRBV5-6	TRBJ2-3	-	-	TGTGCCAGCAGCCGGGCGGGACAGACCACAGATACGCAGTATTTT	CASSRAGQTTDTQYF
TRBV30	TRBJ1-2	-	-	TGTGCCTGGAGTGTTAGACAGGACTATGGCTACACCTTC	CAWSVRQDYGYTF
TRBV19	TRBJ1-2	-	-	TGTGCCAGTAGTATAGACAGGGACGGCTATGGCTACACCTTC	CASSIDRDGYGYTF
TRBV2	TRBJ2-3	-	TRBD2	TGTGCCAGCCCCTCTAGCGGGACCAAAGATACGCAGTATTTT	CASPSSGTKDTQYF
TRBV7-3	TRBJ2-6	-	-	TGTGCCAGCAGCTTGGCCCCTCCCAGGGCCGGGGCCAACGTCCTGACTTTC	CASSLAPPRAGANVLTF
TRBV21-1	TRBJ2-7	-	-	TGTGCCTTTCGCCGGTCCGGGGCGCGCTCCTACGAGCAGTACTTC	CAFRRSGARSYEQYF
TRBV2	TRBJ2-7	-	TRBD1	TGTGCCAGCAGGTTGGGGACAGGGATCTACGAGCAGTACTTC	CASRLGTGIYEQYF
TRBV28	TRBJ1-4	-	-	TGTGCCAGCAGTTACGGTCCGGGGACGCCAACTAATGAAAAACTGTTTTTT	CASSYGPGTPTNEKLFF
TRBV7-2	TRBJ2-7	-	-	TGTGCCAGCAGCTTGGCTCTTATCGGACAGCCATCCGTGGGGGAGCAGTACTTC	CASSLALIGQPSVGEQYF
TRBV7-2	TRBJ2-1	-	-	TGTGCCAGCAGCTACCTCTTTGCGGCTGCCTACAATGAGCAGTTCTTC	CASSYLFAAAYNEQFF
TRBV6-5	TRBJ1-2	-	-	TGTGCCAGCAGTTCCGCCGGGGGGCGCGACTATGGCTACACCTTC	CASSSAGGRDYGYTF
TRBV2	TRBJ2-7	-	-	TGTGCCAGCAGTGAATCTAGCGTAGCCTACGAGCAGTACTTC	CASSESSVAYEQYF
TRBV28	TRBJ2-7	few	-	TGTGCCAGCCGAGCCGATCTATACGAGCAGTACTTC	CASRADLYEQYF
TRBV5-8	TRBJ2-3	-	-	TGTGCCAGCAGCTTGTCGGCAGCGGATAGAGATACGCAGTATTTT	CASSLSAADRDTQYF
TRBV6-5	TRBJ1-3	-	-	TGTGCCAGCAGTAAGGGGGTTAACTCTGGAAACACCATATATTTT	CASSKGVNSGNTIYF
TRBV7-2	TRBJ1-3	few	-	TGTGCCAGCAGACGTGACGGAAACACCATATATTTT	CASRRDGNTIYF
TRBV7-9	TRBJ1-5	-	-	TGTGCCAGCAGCTTAGAGTTCCCGGACGAACGCAATCAGCCCCAGCATTTT	CASSLEFPDERNQPQHF
TRBV28	TRBJ1-5	few	-	TGTGCCAGCAGTCCCGGGCGTCCCCGAGGAGATCCCCAGCATTTT	CASSPGRPRGDPQHF
TRBV13	TRBJ2-1	-	-	TGTGCCAGCAGCCCCGGTCGGGATAGCTCCTACAATGAGCAGTTCTTC	CASSPGRDSSYNEQFF
TRBV6-1	TRBJ2-3	-	-	TGTGCCACCCGACGGGATCTAGCGATCCCCCAGACGCAGTATTTT	CATRRDLAIPQTQYF
TRBV7-3	TRBJ2-7	-	TRBD2	TGTGCCAGCAGCTTAGCGGGAGGGTCGTACGAGCAGTACTTC	CASSLAGGSYEQYF
TRBV28	TRBJ2-1	-	TRBD2	TGTGCCAGCACCTCATCGAGGGGACTAACGATGTACAATGAGCAGTTCTTC	CASTSSRGLTMYNEQFF
TRBV7-2	TRBJ2-7	once	TRBD1	TGTGCCAGCAGCTTATTGGGGCCGGGACAGGGGGCTTGGGAGCAGTACTTC	CASSLLGPGQGAWEQYF
TRBV4-1	TRBJ2-2	-	-	TGCGCCAGCAGCCAAGGGTCCGGAAACACCGGGGAGCTGTTTTTT	CASSQGSGNTGELFF
TRBV7-9	TRBJ2-5	few	-	TGTGCCAGCAGCTTAGTAGGGCGAGAGACCCAGTACTTC	CASSLVGRETQYF